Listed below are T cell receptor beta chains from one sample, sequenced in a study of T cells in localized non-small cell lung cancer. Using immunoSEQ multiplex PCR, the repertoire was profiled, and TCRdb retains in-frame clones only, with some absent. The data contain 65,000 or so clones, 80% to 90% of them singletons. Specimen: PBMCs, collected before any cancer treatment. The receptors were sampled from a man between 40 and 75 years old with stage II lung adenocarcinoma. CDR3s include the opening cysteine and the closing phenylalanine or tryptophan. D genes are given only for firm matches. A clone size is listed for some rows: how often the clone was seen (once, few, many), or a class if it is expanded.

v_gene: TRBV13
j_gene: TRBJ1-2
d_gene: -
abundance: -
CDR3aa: CASSRKSGYGYTF
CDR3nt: TGTGCCAGCAGTCGGAAGAGCGGGTATGGCTACACCTTC

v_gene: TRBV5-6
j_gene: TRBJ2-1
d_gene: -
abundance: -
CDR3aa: CASSLGREYNEQFF
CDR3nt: TGTGCCAGCAGCTTGGGCAGGGAGTACAATGAGCAGTTCTTC

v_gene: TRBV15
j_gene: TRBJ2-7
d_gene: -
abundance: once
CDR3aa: CATSRGPTGSYEQYF
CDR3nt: TGTGCCACCAGCAGAGGCCCGACAGGCTCCTACGAGCAGTACTTC

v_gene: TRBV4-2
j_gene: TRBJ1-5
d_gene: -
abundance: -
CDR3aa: CASSQDWPGDYQPQHF
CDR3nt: TGTGCCAGCAGCCAAGATTGGCCAGGAGATTATCAGCCCCAGCATTTT

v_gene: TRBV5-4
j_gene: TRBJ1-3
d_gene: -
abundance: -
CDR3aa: CASSPYGTSSSGNTIYF
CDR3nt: TGTGCCAGCAGCCCGTACGGGACCTCGAGCTCTGGAAACACCATATATTTT

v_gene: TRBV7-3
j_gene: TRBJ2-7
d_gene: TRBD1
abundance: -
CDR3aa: CASSSGQGSSYEQYF
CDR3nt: TGTGCCAGCAGCTCCGGACAGGGGAGCTCCTACGAGCAGTACTTC

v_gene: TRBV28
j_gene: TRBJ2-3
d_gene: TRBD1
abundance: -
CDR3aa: CASQTGAEGADTQYF
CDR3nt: TGTGCCAGCCAAACAGGGGCCGAAGGCGCAGATACGCAGTATTTT

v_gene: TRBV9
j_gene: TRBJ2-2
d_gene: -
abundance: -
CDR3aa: CASSEQAGGQGGELFF
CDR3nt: TGTGCCAGCAGCGAACAAGCGGGAGGACAGGGCGGGGAGCTGTTTTTT

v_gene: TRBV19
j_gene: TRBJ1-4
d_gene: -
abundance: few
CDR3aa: CASSIGAGNVITNEKLFF
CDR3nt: TGTGCCAGTAGTATAGGGGCCGGCAACGTGATCACTAATGAAAAACTGTTTTTT

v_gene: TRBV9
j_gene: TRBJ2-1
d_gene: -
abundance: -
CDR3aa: CASSPDIGGPISYNEQFF
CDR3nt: TGTGCCAGCAGCCCAGATATTGGGGGTCCTATCTCCTACAATGAGCAGTTCTTC

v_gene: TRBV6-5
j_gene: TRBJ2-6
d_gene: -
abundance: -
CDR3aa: CASRTGYGANVLTF
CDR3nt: TGTGCCAGCAGGACAGGATATGGGGCCAACGTCCTGACTTTC

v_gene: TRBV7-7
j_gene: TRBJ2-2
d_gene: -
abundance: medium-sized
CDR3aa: CASSFGDTGELFF
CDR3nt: TGTGCTAGCAGCTTTGGGGACACCGGGGAGCTGTTTTTT

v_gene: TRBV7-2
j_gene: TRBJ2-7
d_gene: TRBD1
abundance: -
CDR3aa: CASSPMTGAYEQYF
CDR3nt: TGTGCCAGCAGCCCGATGACAGGGGCCTACGAGCAGTACTTC

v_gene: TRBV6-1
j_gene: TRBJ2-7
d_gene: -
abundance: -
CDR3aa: CASLGLEDYEQYF
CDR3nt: TGTGCCAGTTTAGGGCTCGAAGACTACGAGCAGTACTTC

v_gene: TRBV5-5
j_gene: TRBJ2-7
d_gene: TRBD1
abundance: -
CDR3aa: CASSFRDRGNEQYF
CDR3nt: TGTGCCAGCAGCTTCCGGGACAGGGGAAACGAGCAGTACTTC

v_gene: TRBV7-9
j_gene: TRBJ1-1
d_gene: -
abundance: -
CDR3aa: CASSLDGRPNTEAFF
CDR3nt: TGTGCCAGCAGCTTAGATGGACGTCCGAACACTGAAGCTTTCTTT

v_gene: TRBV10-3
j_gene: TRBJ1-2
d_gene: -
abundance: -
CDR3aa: CAISESEQGYGYTF
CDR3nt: TGTGCCATCAGTGAGTCAGAACAGGGCTATGGCTACACCTTC

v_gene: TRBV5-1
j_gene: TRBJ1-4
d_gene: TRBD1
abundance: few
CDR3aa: CASSLEGASREKLFF
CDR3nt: TGCGCCAGCAGCTTGGAGGGGGCGTCTCGTGAAAAACTGTTTTTT

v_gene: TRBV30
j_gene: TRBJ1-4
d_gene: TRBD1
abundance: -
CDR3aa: CAWRGQGVGGGKLFF
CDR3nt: TGTGCCTGGAGGGGACAGGGGGTAGGCGGGGGGAAACTGTTTTTT

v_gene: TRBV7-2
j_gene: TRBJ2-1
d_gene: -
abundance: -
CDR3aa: CASSLEVGAYNEQFF
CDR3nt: TGTGCCAGCAGCTTAGAGGTGGGGGCTTACAATGAGCAGTTCTTC

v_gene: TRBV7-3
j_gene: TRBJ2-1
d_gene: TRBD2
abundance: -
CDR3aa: CASSLMGRAGGNEQFF
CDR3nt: TGTGCCAGCAGCTTAATGGGTCGGGCCGGGGGGAATGAGCAGTTCTTC

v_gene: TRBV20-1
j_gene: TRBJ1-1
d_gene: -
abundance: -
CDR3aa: CSARRTEAFF
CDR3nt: TGCAGTGCTAGGAGGACTGAAGCTTTCTTT

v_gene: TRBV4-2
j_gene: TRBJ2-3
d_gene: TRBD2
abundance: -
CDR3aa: CASSQDSASGKDTQYF
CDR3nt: TGTGCCAGCAGCCAAGATTCGGCTAGCGGGAAAGATACGCAGTATTTT